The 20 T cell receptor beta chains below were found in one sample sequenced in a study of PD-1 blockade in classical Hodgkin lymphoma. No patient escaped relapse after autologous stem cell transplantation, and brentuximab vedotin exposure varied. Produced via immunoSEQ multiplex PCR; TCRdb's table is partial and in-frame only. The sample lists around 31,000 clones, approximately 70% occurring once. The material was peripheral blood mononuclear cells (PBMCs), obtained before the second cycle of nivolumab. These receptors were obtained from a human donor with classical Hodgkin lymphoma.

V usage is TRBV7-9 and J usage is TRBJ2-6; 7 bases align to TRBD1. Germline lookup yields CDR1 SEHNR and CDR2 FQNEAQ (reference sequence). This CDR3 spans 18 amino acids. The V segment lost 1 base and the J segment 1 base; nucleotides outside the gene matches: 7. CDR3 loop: CASSLERGRGSGANVLTF. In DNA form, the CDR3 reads TGTGCCAGCAGCTTAGAGAGGGGGCGAGGGTCTGGGGCCAACGTCCTGACTTTC.

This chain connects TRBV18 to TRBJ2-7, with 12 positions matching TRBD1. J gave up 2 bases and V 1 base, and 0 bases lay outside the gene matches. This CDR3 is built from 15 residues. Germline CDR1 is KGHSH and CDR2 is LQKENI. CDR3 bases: TGTGCCAGCTCACCACGGGACAGGGGGCCCTACGAGCAGTACTTC. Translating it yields CASSPRDRGPYEQYF.

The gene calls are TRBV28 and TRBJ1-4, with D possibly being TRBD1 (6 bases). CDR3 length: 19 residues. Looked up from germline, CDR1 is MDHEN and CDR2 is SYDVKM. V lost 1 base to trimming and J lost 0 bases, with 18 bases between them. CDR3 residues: CASSLSGGLSGATNEKLFF. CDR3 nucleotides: TGTGCCAGCAGTTTATCTGGGGGCCTGTCTGGCGCAACTAATGAAAAACTGTTTTTT.

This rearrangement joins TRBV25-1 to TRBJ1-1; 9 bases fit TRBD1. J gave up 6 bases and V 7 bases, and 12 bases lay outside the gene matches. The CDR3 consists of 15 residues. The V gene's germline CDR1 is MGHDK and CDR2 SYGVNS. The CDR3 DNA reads TGTGCCAGCACGCGCGCCGGACAGGGGCACCCTGAAGCTTTCTTT. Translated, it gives CASTRAGQGHPEAFF.

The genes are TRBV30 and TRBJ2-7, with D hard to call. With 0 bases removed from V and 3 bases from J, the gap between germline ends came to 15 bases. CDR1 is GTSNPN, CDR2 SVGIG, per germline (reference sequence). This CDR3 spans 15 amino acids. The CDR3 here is CAWSVGSRLNYEQYF. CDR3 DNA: TGTGCCTGGAGTGTAGGTTCCAGGCTAAACTACGAGCAGTACTTC.

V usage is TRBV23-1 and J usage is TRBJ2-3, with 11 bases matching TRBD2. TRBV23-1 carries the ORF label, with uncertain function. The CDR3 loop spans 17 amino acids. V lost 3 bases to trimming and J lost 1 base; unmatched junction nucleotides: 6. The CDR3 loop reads CASSQVSGRAGTDTQYF. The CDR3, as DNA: TGCGCCAGCAGTCAGGTTAGCGGGAGGGCCGGCACAGATACGCAGTATTTT.

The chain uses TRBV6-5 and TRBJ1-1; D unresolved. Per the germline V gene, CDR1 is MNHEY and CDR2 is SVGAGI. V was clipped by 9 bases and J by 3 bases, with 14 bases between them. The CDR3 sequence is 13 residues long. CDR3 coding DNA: TGTGCCAGTTCGCCGGATATTTACACTGAAGCTTTCTTT. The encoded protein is CASSPDIYTEAFF.

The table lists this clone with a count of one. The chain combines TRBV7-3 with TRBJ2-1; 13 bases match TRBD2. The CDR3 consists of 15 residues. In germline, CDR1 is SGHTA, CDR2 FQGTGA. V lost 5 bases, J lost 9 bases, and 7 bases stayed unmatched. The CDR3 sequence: CASSLWTSGSGEQFF. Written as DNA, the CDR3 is TGTGCCAGCAGCCTCTGGACTAGCGGGAGCGGTGAGCAGTTCTTC.

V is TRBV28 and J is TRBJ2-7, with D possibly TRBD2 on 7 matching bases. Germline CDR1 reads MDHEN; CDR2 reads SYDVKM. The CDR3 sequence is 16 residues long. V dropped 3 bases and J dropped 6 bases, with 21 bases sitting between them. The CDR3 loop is CASSFPIGGPAREQYF. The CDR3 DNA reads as TGTGCCAGCAGTTTCCCCATCGGGGGGCCAGCTCGCGAGCAGTACTTC.

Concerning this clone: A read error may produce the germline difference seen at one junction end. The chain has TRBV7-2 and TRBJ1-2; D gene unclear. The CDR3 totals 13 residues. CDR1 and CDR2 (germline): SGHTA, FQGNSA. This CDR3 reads CASSLAGYGGYTF. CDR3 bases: TGTGCCAGCAGCCTAGCGGGGTATGGTGGCTACACCTTC. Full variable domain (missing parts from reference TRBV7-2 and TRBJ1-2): GAGVSQSPSNKVTEKGKDVELRCDPISGHTALYWYRQSLGQGLEFLIYFQGNSAPDKSGLPSDRFSAERTGGSVSTLTIQRTQQEDSAVYLCASSLAGYGGYTFGSGTRLTVV.

The CDR3 sequence is CASRPDSTYEQYF. CDR3 DNA sequence: TGTGCCAGCAGGCCGGACAGTACCTACGAGCAGTACTTC. This chain joins TRBV2 and TRBJ2-7; D might be TRBD1 (6 bases). Trimming pared 6 bases from V and 2 bases from J, leaving 11 bases between. CDR3 length equals 13 residues. Germline loops: CDR1 SNHLY, CDR2 FYNNEI.

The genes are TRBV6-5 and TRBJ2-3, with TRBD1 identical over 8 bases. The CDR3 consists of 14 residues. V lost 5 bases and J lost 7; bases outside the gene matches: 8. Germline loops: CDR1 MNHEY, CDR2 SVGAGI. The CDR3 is CASSNRQGKNTQYF. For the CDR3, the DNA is TGTGCCAGCAGTAATCGACAGGGGAAGAATACGCAGTATTTT.

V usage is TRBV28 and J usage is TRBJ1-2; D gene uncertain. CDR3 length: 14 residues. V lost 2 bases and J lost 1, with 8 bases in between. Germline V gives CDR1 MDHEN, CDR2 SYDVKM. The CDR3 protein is CASSLPYSNYGYTF. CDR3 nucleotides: TGTGCCAGCAGTTTACCGTATAGTAACTATGGCTACACCTTC.

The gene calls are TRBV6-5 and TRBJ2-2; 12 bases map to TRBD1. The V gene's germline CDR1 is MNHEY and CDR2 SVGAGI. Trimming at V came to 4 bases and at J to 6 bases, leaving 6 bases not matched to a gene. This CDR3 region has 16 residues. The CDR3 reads CASSSPGTGGPGELFF. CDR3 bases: TGTGCCAGCAGTTCTCCCGGGACAGGGGGCCCCGGGGAGCTGTTTTTT.

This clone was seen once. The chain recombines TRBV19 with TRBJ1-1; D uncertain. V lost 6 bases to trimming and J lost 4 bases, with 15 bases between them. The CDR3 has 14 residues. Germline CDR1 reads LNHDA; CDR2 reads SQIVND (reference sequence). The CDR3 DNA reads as TGTGCCAGTAGGGCCCAGCGGGCGAGCACTGAAGCTTTCTTT. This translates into CASRAQRASTEAFF.

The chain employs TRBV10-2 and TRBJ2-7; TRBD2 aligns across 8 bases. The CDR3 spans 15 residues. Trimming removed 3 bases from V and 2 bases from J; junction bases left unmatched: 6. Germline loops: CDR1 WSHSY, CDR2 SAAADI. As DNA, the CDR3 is TGCGCCAGCAGTGAACTAGCGGTAGGGACCTACGAGCAGTACTTC. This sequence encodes CASSELAVGTYEQYF.

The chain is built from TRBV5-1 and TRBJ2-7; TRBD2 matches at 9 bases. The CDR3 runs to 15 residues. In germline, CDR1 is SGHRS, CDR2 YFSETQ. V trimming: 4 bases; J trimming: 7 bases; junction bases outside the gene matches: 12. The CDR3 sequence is CASSARRGGSEEQYF. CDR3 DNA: TGCGCCAGCAGCGCACGGCGGGGGGGGTCGGAAGAGCAGTACTTC.

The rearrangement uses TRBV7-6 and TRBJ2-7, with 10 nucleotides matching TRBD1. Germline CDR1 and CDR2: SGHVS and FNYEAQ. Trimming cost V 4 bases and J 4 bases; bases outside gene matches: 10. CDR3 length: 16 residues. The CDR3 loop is CASSSQPGQGVYEQYF. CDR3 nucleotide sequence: TGTGCCAGCAGCTCCCAACCTGGACAGGGGGTATACGAGCAGTACTTC.

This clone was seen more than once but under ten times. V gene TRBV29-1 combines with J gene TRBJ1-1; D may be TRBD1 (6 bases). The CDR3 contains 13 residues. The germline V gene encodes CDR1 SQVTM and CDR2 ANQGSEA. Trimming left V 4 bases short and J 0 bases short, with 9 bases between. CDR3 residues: CSVVDSMNTEAFF. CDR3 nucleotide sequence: TGCAGCGTTGTGGACAGCATGAACACTGAAGCTTTCTTT.

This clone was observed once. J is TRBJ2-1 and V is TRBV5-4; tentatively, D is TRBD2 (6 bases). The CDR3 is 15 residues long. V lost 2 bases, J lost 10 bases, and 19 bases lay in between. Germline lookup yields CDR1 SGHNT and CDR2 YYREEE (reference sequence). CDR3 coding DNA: TGTGCCAGCAGCTTCGCGGGATTCCCCTCGGGCGAGCAGTTCTTC. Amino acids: CASSFAGFPSGEQFF.